Listed below are T cell receptor beta chains from one sample, sequenced in a study of OX40 agonist ivuxolimab in advanced cancers. Using immunoSEQ multiplex PCR, the repertoire was profiled, and TCRdb retains in-frame clones only, with some absent. Of under 85,000 clones listed, 85% are singletons. The starting material was CD4+ or CD8+ T cells sorted from blood, obtained in a trial of the OX40 agonist ivuxolimab. These receptors came from an adult with an advanced solid tumor such as melanoma, head and neck, liver or kidney cancer. Each CDR3 is given with its conserved first and last residue.

V gene,CDR3 protein
TRBV11-2,CASSLAQNTEAFF
TRBV6-6,CASSYGENTYNEQFF
TRBV5-4,CASSFAGSTDTQYF
TRBV2,CASSEQRYYYTF
TRBV6-5,CASSYSRGSEQYF
TRBV5-1,CASSLGQMYQETQYF
TRBV6-6,CASSWRGDWYEQYF
TRBV7-9,CASSAQGFEAFF
TRBV28,CASSFGILGYTF
TRBV7-9,CASSPDMNTEAFF
TRBV18,CASSSTGSTGGGNIQYF
TRBV7-6,CASSKMATNEKLFF
TRBV11-2,CASSTRTGDYGYTF
TRBV7-9,CASSVPGQVAEQYF
TRBV9,CASSAQLGRAYNEQFF
TRBV6-5,CASSYSPGQGPYGYTF
TRBV7-2,CASSLRDEQYF
TRBV7-8,CASSRRIASLRNTEAFF
TRBV11-1,CASSFLGRANSPLHF
TRBV7-6,CASSPDGTGGENNYGYTF
TRBV28,CASSFYSGVAYEQYF
TRBV19,CASSIEGGYTGELFF
TRBV7-8,CASTQRGRGTDLQETQYF
TRBV10-3,CAISGREGPQHF
TRBV7-3,CASSRAGLTDTQYF
TRBV5-1,CASSSGTFYTEAFF
TRBV4-1,CASSQESTARTGELFF
TRBV6-5,CASSYSTGGPETQYF
TRBV12-5,CASAQGTSGFWTGELFF
TRBV5-1,CASSLGRPPLNTEAFF
TRBV7-9,CASSRTGYYEQYF
TRBV19,CASSMRSGQLTYGYTF
TRBV2,CASRQGYQETQYF
TRBV5-1,CASTRQTGATNTGELFF
TRBV7-9,CASSPGQGVGGELFF
TRBV7-2,CASSPGTSGIEQYF
TRBV25-1,CASSPGQTYGYTF
TRBV19,CASVGTVNTEAFF
TRBV7-8,CASSSLAGGPGNEQFF
TRBV9,CASSPRGTGANVLTF
TRBV7-6,CASSPNRDGEKLFF
TRBV5-1,CASSLGGTGNTEAFF
TRBV11-2,CASSIRDRGKVGTEAFF
TRBV2,CASSERAAGNTIYF
TRBV7-9,CASSPAGPKNTEAFF
TRBV5-4,CASSLTGTDTQYF
TRBV19,CASSIGAYYSNQPQHF
TRBV19,CASSIDHAGWRTQYF
TRBV5-5,CASSSATGLSFGNTIYF
TRBV9,CASSVDSANYGYTF
TRBV10-2,CASMRDRQYEQYF
TRBV19,CASSPGLYSNQPQHF
TRBV19,CASSITGDHQPQHF
TRBV28,CASTTGQETQYF
TRBV2,CASKDGGRIYEQYF
TRBV2,CASRRDPSGTLHF
TRBV5-3,CARSPRQGEVTEAFF
TRBV5-5,CASSPDRFFSYEQYF
TRBV30,CAWSEDSFYGYTF
TRBV6-6,CASTPLGGTSNQPQHF